There are a few counts of the clone carrying this TCR beta chain. The target antigen is unknown. Unique molecular identifiers were present on the cDNA, and a universal primer site came from template switching. TCRdb reanalysed the 5' RACE reads using MiXCR and keeps one entry per CDR3 protein. The data contain more than 400,000 distinct CDR3 sequences, 13% to 15% of them singletons. The data stem from a study of identical twins. Study-wide points: In monozygotic twins, models underestimated the sharing of out-of-frame TCR alpha. Surplus twin overlap in beta out-of-frame sequences was less pronounced.

V was cut by 0 bases and J by 3 bases, with 9 bases left in between. The CDR3 is made up of 15 amino acids. Germline V gene data show CDR1 as LNHNV and CDR2 as YYDKDF (reference sequence). The same data also contributed to another study, on yellow fever vaccine responses in identical twins.

This clonotype was sampled from a woman aged 18-30 years in good health. Sequenced input: CD4+ T cells sorted from blood. The V gene is TRBV15, the J gene TRBJ2-1; D is possibly TRBD1 (5 bases). DNA for the CDR3: TGTGCCACCAGCAGAGACAGGGTAGGCTACAATGAGCAGTTCTTC. Its protein is CATSRDRVGYNEQFF.